This TCR beta chain was identified during a study of blood T cell repertoires in COVID-19. About the research overall: PBMCs, B-cell-depleted T cells, or T cells provided the cDNA or gDNA that made up the material.

How the authors handled the data: Reference gene primer amplification gave estimated nucleated cell counts. The protocol was immunoSEQ multiplex PCR, while the TCRdb copy is restricted to in-frame clones and leaves out a portion. V, J and clone size are those of that table, while D and trimming were read from the DNA. The table includes 200,000 to 250,000 clones, around 90% detected once. The CDR3 is 16 residues long. V lost 5 bases and J lost 8, with 22 bases in between. The germline CDR1 and CDR2 sequences are SGHDT and YYEEEE. The chain has TRBV5-6 and TRBJ1-4, with D perhaps matching TRBD1 (6 bases). The sequenced sample was peripheral blood. The receptor comes from a man aged 55 to 69 with COVID-19, enrolled during active disease. CDR3 sequence (DNA): TGTGCCAGCAGTCGCTATCAAACAGGGCTGCGGGAAAAACTGTTTTTT. It translates to CASSRYQTGLREKLFF.